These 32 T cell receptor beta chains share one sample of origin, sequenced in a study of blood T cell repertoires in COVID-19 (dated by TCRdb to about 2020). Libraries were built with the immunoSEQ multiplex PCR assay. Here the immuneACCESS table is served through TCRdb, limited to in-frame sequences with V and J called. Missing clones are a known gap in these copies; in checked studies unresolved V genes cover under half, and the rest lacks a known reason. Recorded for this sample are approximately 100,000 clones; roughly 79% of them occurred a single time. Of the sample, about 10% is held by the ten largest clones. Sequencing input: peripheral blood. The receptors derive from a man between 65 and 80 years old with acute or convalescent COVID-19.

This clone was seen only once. CDR3 sequence (DNA): TGTGCCAGCAGCTTAAGTTCGACTAGAAATGACGGGGAGCTGTTTTTT. This encodes CASSLSSTRNDGELFF. J is TRBJ2-2 and V is TRBV7-3, with TRBD2 as a possible D gene (6 bases). CDR3 length: 16 amino acids. V dropped 1 base and J dropped 7 bases, with 16 bases sitting between them. Germline V gene lookup returns CDR1 SGHTA and CDR2 FQGTGA.

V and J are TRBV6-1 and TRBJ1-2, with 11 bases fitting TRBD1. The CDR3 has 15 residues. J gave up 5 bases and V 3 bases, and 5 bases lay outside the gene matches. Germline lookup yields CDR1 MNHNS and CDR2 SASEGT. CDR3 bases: TGTGCCAGCAGTGAGGGACAGGGGGGGTTGTATGGCTACACCTTC. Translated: CASSEGQGGLYGYTF.

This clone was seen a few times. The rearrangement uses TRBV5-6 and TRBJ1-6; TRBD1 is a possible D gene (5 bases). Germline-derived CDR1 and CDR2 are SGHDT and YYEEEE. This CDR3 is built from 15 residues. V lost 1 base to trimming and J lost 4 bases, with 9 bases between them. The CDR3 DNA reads TGTGCCAGCAGCTTGAGACAGATATATAATTCACCCCTCCACTTT. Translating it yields CASSLRQIYNSPLHF. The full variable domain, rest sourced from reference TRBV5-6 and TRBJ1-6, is DAGVTQSPTHLIKTRGQQVTLRCSPKSGHDTVSWYQQALGQGPQFIFQYYEEEERQRGNFPDRFSGHQFPNYSSELNVNALLLGDSALYLCASSLRQIYNSPLHFGNGTRLTVT.

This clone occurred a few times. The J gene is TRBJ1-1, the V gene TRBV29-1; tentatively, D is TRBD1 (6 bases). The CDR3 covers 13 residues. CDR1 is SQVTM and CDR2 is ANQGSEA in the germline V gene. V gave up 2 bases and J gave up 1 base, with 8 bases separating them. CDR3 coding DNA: TGCAGCGTTGAAAGGACAGAGAACACTGAAGCTTTCTTT. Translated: CSVERTENTEAFF.

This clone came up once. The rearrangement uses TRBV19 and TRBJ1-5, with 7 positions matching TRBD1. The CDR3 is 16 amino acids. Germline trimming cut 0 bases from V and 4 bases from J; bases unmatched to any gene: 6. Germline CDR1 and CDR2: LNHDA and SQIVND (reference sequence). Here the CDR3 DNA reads TGTGCCAGTAGTATAGATTCGGGACAGTGGAATCAGCCCCAGCATTTT. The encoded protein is CASSIDSGQWNQPQHF.

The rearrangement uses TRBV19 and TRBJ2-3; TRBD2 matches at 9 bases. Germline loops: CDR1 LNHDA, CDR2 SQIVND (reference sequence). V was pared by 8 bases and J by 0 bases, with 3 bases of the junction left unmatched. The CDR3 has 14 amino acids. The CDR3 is CASLTSGSTDTQYF. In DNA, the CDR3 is TGTGCCAGTCTTACTAGCGGGAGCACAGATACGCAGTATTTT.

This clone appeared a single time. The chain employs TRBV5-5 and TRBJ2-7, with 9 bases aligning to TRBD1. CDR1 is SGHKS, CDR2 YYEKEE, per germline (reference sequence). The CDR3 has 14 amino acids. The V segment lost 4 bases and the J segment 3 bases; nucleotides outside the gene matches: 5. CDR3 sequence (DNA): TGTGCCAGCAGCGCGGGACAGGGCTACTACGAGCAGTACTTC. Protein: CASSAGQGYYEQYF.

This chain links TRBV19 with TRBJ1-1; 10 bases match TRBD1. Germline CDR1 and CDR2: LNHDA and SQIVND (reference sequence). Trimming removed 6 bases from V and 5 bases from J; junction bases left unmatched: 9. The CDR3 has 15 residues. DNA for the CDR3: TGTGCCAGTAGCCCAACCGGGACAGGGGATACTGAAGCTTTCTTT. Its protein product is CASSPTGTGDTEAFF.

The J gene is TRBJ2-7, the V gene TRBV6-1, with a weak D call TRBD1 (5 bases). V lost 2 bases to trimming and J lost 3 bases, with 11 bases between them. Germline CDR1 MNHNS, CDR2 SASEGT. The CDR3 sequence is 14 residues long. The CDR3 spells CASSERYRNYEQYF. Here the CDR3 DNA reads TGTGCCAGCAGTGAACGATACAGGAACTACGAGCAGTACTTC.

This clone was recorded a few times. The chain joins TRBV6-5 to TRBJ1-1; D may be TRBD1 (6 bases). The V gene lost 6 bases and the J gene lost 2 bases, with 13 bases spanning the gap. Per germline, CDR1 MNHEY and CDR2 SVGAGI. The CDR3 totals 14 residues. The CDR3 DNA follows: TGTGCCAGCAGGAAGACAGGTCAAAACACTGAAGCTTTCTTT. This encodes CASRKTGQNTEAFF.

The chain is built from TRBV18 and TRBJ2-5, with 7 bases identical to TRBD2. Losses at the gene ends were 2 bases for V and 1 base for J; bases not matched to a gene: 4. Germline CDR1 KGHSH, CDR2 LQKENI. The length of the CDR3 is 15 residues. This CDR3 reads CASSPDASGQETQYF. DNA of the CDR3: TGTGCCAGCTCACCAGATGCTAGCGGCCAAGAGACCCAGTACTTC.

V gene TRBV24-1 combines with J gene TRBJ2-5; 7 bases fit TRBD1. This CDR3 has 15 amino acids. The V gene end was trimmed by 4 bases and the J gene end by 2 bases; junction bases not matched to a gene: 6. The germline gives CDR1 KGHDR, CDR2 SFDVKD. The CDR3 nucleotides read TGTGCCACCAGTGACCCGGGACAGTCACAAGAGACCCAGTACTTC. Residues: CATSDPGQSQETQYF.

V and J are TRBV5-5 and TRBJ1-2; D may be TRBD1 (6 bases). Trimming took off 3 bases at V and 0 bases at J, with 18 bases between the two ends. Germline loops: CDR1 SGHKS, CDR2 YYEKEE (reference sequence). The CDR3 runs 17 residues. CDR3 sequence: CASSSFSTGTTNYGYTF. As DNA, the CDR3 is TGTGCCAGCAGCTCTTTTTCTACCGGGACAACTAACTATGGCTACACCTTC.

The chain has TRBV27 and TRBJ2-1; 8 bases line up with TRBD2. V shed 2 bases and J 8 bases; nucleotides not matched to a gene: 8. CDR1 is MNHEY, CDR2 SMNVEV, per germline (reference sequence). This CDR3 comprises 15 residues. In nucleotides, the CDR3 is TGTGCCAGCAGTTTAGTCGGGAGGGCCCTTTATGAGCAGTTCTTC. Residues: CASSLVGRALYEQFF.

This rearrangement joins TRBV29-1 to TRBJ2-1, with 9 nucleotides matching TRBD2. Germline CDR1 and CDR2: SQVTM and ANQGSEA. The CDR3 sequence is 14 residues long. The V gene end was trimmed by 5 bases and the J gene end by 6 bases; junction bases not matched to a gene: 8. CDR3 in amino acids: CSVRRGGLGNEQFF. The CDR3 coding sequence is TGCAGCGTTCGGCGGGGGGGCCTGGGCAATGAGCAGTTCTTC.

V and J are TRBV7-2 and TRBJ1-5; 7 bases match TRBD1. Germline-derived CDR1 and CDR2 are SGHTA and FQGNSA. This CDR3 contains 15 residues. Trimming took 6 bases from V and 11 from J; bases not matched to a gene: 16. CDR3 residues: CASRLSTGDAGSQHF. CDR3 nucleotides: TGTGCCAGCAGACTCTCTACAGGGGACGCCGGTTCCCAGCATTTT.

The DNA of the CDR3 is TGTGCCAGCCAACCGGAGTTTGAAGCTTTCTTT. It codes for CASQPEFEAFF. The chain combines TRBV7-9 with TRBJ1-1; no definite D call. V lost 8 bases to trimming and J lost 7 bases, with 11 bases between them. There are 11 residues in the CDR3. Germline CDR1 is SEHNR and CDR2 is FQNEAQ (reference sequence). The full variable domain, with the rest looked up from reference TRBV7-9 and TRBJ1-1, is DTGVSQNPRHKITKRGQNVTFRCDPISEHNRLYWYRQTLGQGPEFLTYFQNEAQLEKSRLLSDRFSAERPKGSFSTLEIQRTEQGDSAMYLCASQPEFEAFFGQGTRLTVV.

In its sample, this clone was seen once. The CDR3 DNA sequence: TGTGCCACCAGCGGGGAGTCCTTAGGTGGGGCCAACGTCCTGACTTTC. It specifies CATSGESLGGANVLTF. This chain connects TRBV15 to TRBJ2-6; maybe TRBD2 (5 bases). Trimming removed 5 bases from V and 3 bases from J, with 14 bases in between. Germline V lookup: CDR1 LNHNV, CDR2 YYDKDF (reference sequence). This CDR3 contains 16 residues.

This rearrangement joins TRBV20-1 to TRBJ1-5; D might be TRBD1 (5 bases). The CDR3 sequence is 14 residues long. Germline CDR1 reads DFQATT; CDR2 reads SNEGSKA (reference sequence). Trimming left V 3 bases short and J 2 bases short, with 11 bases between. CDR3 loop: CSASPRRGNQPQHF. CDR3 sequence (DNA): TGCAGTGCTAGTCCCCGCAGGGGCAATCAGCCCCAGCATTTT.

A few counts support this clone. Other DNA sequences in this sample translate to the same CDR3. For the CDR3, the DNA is TGTGCCACCAGTGACCCGGGACAGGGGAACACTGAAGCTTTCTTT. This codes for CATSDPGQGNTEAFF. This chain connects TRBV24-1 to TRBJ1-1; 9 nucleotides agree with TRBD1. This CDR3 comprises 15 residues. The V gene end was trimmed by 4 bases and the J gene end by 1 base; junction bases not matched to a gene: 3. CDR1 and CDR2 (germline): KGHDR, SFDVKD.

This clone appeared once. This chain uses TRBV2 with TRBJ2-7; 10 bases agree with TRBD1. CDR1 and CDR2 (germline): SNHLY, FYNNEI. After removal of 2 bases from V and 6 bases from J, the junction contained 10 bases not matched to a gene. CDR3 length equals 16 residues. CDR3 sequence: CASSERGTGAPREQYF. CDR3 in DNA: TGTGCCAGCAGTGAACGCGGGACAGGGGCCCCGCGCGAGCAGTACTTC.

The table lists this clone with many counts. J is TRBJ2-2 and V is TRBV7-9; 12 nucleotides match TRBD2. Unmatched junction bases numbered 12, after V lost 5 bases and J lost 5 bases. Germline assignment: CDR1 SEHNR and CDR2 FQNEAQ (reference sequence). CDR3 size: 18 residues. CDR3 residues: CASSPSLAGGPQTGELFF. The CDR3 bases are TGTGCCAGCAGCCCTAGTCTAGCGGGAGGGCCTCAGACCGGGGAGCTGTTTTTT.

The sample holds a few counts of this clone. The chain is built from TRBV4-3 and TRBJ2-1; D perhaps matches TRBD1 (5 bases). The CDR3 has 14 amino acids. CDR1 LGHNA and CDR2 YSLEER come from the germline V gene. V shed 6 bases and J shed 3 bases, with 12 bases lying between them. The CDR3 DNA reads TGCGCCAGCAGTCTGCAGGGTAGCTACAATGAGCAGTTCTTC. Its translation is CASSLQGSYNEQFF.

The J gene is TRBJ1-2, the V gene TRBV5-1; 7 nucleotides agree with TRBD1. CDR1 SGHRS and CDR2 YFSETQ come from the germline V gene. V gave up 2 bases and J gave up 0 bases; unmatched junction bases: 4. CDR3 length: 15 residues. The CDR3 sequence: CASSFQGQANYGYTF. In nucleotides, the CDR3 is TGCGCCAGCAGCTTCCAAGGACAGGCTAACTATGGCTACACCTTC. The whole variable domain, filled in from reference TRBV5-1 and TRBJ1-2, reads KAGVTQTPRYLIKTRGQQVTLSCSPISGHRSVSWYQQTPGQGLQFLFEYFSETQRNKGNFPGRFSGRQFSNSRSEMNVSTLELGDSALYLCASSFQGQANYGYTFGSGTRLTVV.

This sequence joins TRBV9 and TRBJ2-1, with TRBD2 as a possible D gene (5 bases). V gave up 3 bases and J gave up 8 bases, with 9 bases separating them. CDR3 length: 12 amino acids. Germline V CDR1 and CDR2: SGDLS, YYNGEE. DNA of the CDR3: TGTGCCAGCAGCGAGGACTGGGATGAGCAGTTCTTC. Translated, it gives CASSEDWDEQFF.

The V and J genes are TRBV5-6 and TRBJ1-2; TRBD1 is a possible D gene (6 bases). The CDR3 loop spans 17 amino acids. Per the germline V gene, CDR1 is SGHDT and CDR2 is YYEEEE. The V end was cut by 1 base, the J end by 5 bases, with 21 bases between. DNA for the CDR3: TGTGCCAGCAGCTTGATTGAGACAGGCCTCATGGTTTATGGCTACACCTTC. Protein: CASSLIETGLMVYGYTF.

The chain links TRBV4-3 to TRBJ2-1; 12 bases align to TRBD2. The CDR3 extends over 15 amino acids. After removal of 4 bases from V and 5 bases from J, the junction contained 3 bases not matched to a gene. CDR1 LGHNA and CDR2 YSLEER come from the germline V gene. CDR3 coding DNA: TGCGCCAGCAGCCGGCTAGCGGGAGGGAACAATGAGCAGTTCTTC. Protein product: CASSRLAGGNNEQFF.

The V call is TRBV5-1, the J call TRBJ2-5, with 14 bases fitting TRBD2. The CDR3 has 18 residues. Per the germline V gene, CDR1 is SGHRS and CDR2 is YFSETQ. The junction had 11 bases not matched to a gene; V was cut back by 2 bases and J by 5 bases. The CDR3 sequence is CASSFGTSGGSGLETQYF. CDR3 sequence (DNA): TGCGCCAGCAGCTTTGGGACTAGCGGGGGATCGGGTCTGGAGACCCAGTACTTC.

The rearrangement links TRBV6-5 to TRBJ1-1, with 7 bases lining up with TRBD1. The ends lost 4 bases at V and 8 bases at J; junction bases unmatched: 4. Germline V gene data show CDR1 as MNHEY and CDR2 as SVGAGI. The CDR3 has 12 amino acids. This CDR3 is CASSWLTGEAFF. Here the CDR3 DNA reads TGTGCCAGCAGTTGGCTGACAGGGGAAGCTTTCTTT.

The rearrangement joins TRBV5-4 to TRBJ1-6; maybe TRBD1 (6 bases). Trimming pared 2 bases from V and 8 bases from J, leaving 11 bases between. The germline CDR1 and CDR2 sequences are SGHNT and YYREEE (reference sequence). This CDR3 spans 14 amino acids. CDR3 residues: CASSLYRDHSPLHF. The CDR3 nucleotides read TGTGCCAGCAGCTTATACAGGGACCATTCACCCCTCCACTTT.

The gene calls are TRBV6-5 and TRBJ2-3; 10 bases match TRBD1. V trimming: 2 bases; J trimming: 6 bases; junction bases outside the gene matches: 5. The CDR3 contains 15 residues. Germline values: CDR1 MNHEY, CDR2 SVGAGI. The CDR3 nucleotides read TGTGCCAGCAGTTACGGGGGGACAGGGGCGGATACGCAGTATTTT. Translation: CASSYGGTGADTQYF.

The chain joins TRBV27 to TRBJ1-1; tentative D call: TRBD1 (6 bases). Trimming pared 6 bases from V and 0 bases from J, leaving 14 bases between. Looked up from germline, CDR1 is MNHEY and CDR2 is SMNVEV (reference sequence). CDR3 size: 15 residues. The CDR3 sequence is CASRTSGALNTEAFF. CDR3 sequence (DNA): TGTGCCAGCAGGACCTCAGGGGCGTTGAACACTGAAGCTTTCTTT.